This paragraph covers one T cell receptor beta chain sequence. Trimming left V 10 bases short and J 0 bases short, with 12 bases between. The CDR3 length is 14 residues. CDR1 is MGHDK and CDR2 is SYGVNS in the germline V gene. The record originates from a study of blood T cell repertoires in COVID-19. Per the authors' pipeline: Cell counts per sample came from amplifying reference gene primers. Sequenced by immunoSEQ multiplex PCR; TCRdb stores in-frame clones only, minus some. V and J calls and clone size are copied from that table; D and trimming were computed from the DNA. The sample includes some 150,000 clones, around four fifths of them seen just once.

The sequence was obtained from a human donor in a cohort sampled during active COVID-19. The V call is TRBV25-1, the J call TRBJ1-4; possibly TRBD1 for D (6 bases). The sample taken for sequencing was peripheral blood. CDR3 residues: CATGTPATNEKLFF. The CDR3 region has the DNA TGTGCCACCGGGACACCTGCAACTAATGAAAAACTGTTTTTT.